Below, 28 T cell receptor beta chains from the same sample are listed, as sequenced in a study of technical replicates of blood from a few donors. Assay: immunoSEQ multiplex PCR; the TCRdb copy retains only in-frame clones and omits some. This table holds 55,000 to 75,000 clones, around 87% found once. Sequenced: PBMCs. These receptors originate from a human donor in good health. Some clones in this sample may be carry-over from other donors' samples.

The chain is built from TRBV5-4 and TRBJ1-2, with a possible D match to TRBD1 (5 bases). This CDR3 is built from 14 residues. Between the trimmed V and J ends, which lost 3 bases and 7 bases, there was a span of 16 bases. Germline CDR1 and CDR2: SGHNT and YYREEE (reference sequence). The chain's CDR3 is CASSSQGGGGGYTF. CDR3 nucleotides: TGTGCCAGCAGCTCGCAGGGCGGGGGAGGTGGCTACACCTTC.

The genes are TRBV4-3 and TRBJ2-3, with 13 bases matching TRBD2. V was pared by 1 base and J by 0 bases, with 4 bases of the junction left unmatched. The CDR3 has 18 residues. Germline lookup yields CDR1 LGHNA and CDR2 YSLEER. For the CDR3, the DNA is TGCGCCAGCAGCCAAGGACTAGCGGGGGGAACTAGCACAGATACGCAGTATTTT. Translated: CASSQGLAGGTSTDTQYF.

This clone was recorded a few times. The CDR3 protein is CSVEGNYPFATEAFF. In DNA, the CDR3 is TGCAGCGTTGAAGGGAACTACCCCTTCGCCACTGAAGCTTTCTTT. The chain has TRBV29-1 and TRBJ1-1, with no clear D. Deletions cut 1 base from V and 4 bases from J, with 16 bases between. The CDR3 loop spans 15 amino acids. The germline V gene has CDR1 SQVTM and CDR2 ANQGSEA. The complete variable domain, with remaining parts taken from reference TRBV29-1 and TRBJ1-1, reads SAVISQKPSRDICQRGTSLTIQCQVDSQVTMMFWYRQQPGQSLTLIATANQGSEATYESGFVIDKFPISRPNLTFSTLTVSNMSPEDSSIYLCSVEGNYPFATEAFFGQGTRLTVV.

This sequence joins TRBV6-5 and TRBJ2-2; the D gene is possibly TRBD1 (5 bases). Trimming took off 8 bases at V and 1 base at J, with 5 bases between the two ends. The CDR3 has 12 residues. Germline V CDR1 and CDR2: MNHEY, SVGAGI. CDR3 sequence: CASQGNTGELFF. DNA for the CDR3: TGTGCCAGCCAGGGGAACACCGGGGAGCTGTTTTTT.

The genes are TRBV29-1 and TRBJ1-5; no clear D gene. V lost 4 bases to trimming and J lost 3 bases, with 7 bases between them. Germline assignment: CDR1 SQVTM and CDR2 ANQGSEA. The CDR3 consists of 12 residues. The CDR3, as DNA: TGCAGCGTTGCAGGATCCAATCAGCCCCAGCATTTT. Its protein is CSVAGSNQPQHF.

This clone was detected once. The V gene is TRBV5-4, the J gene TRBJ2-3; 11 bases are shared with TRBD2. From germline, CDR1 is SGHNT and CDR2 YYREEE (reference sequence). V was clipped by 9 bases and J by 8 bases; unmatched bases: 5. The CDR3 contains 12 residues. The CDR3 reads CATISGGGTQYF. Here the CDR3 DNA reads TGTGCCACCATTAGCGGGGGGGGTACGCAGTATTTT.

The chain links TRBV6-1 to TRBJ2-5; tentatively, D is TRBD1 (6 bases). CDR1 MNHNS and CDR2 SASEGT come from the germline V gene. The V gene lost 1 base and the J gene lost 7 bases, with 10 bases spanning the gap. The CDR3 sequence is 13 residues long. CDR3 DNA: TGTGCCAGCAGTGAAGGGGGGCGTATGACCCAGTACTTC. Its protein product is CASSEGGRMTQYF.

The gene calls are TRBV15 and TRBJ1-2, with TRBD1 identical over 9 bases. Germline CDR1 LNHNV, CDR2 YYDKDF (reference sequence). The CDR3 runs 16 residues. V was clipped by 5 bases and J by 7 bases; unmatched bases: 14. The CDR3 reads CATSSYSTGGEGGYTF. In DNA, the CDR3 is TGTGCCACCAGCTCTTACTCCACAGGGGGCGAAGGTGGCTACACCTTC.

The rearrangement links TRBV2 to TRBJ2-5, with 8 nucleotides matching TRBD2. CDR1 and CDR2 from the germline V gene are SNHLY and FYNNEI. The CDR3 consists of 14 residues. Trimming at V came to 9 bases and at J to 4 bases, leaving 10 bases not matched to a gene. CDR3 sequence: CARHLGTSGETQYF. The DNA of the CDR3 is TGTGCCAGACACCTCGGTACTAGCGGAGAGACCCAGTACTTC.

In its sample, this clone was seen once. The CDR3 protein is CAWNWAGGPKEQFF. The CDR3 DNA is TGTGCCTGGAATTGGGCGGGAGGGCCAAAGGAGCAGTTCTTC. This rearrangement joins TRBV30 to TRBJ2-1, with 9 bases identical to TRBD2. The ends lost 4 bases at V and 10 bases at J; junction bases unmatched: 11. The CDR3 extends over 14 amino acids. CDR1 is GTSNPN and CDR2 is SVGIG in the germline V gene (reference sequence).

This chain joins TRBV5-1 and TRBJ1-4; 8 nucleotides align to TRBD1. Germline-derived CDR1 and CDR2 are SGHRS and YFSETQ. The CDR3 has 14 amino acids. Trimming took 4 bases from V and 5 from J; bases not matched to a gene: 4. In DNA form, the CDR3 reads TGCGCCAGCAGCCAGGGACAGGCAAATGAAAAACTGTTTTTT. It translates to CASSQGQANEKLFF.

This chain joins TRBV19 and TRBJ2-4; a weak D match, TRBD2 (5 bases). V lost 10 bases, J lost 1 base, and 14 bases lay in between. Germline CDR1 is LNHDA and CDR2 is SQIVND (reference sequence). This CDR3 contains 14 residues. The CDR3, as DNA: TGTGCCACCGGTACCGGCGGGGCCAAAAACATTCAGTACTTC. Amino acids: CATGTGGAKNIQYF.

The chain recombines TRBV7-2 with TRBJ2-5; 10 nucleotides line up with TRBD2. Looked up from germline, CDR1 is SGHTA and CDR2 is FQGNSA. Unmatched junction bases numbered 9, after V lost 1 base and J lost 4 bases. The length of the CDR3 is 17 residues. Here the CDR3 DNA reads TGTGCCAGCAGCTTAGACCGTCTAGCGGGAGCCGGAGAGACCCAGTACTTC. It encodes CASSLDRLAGAGETQYF.

The V call is TRBV29-1, the J call TRBJ1-2, with TRBD1 identical over 10 bases. Germline V gene data show CDR1 as SQVTM and CDR2 as ANQGSEA. This CDR3 comprises 13 residues. In DNA form, the CDR3 reads TGCAGAGCCCCGGGACAGGGGAACTATGGCTACACCTTC. Translated: CRAPGQGNYGYTF.

The chain combines TRBV2 with TRBJ1-5; 10 nucleotides align to TRBD1. V dropped 6 bases and J dropped 7; count of bases not matched to a gene: 9. The germline V gene has CDR1 SNHLY and CDR2 FYNNEI. CDR3 length: 15 amino acids. The CDR3 region is CASSPDRGREQPQHF. CDR3 DNA: TGTGCCAGCAGCCCCGACAGGGGGCGCGAACAGCCCCAGCATTTT.

The genes are TRBV9 and TRBJ2-5; possible D gene TRBD1, 6 bases. Trimming took off 0 bases at V and 5 bases at J, with 8 bases between the two ends. The germline gives CDR1 SGDLS, CDR2 YYNGEE. This CDR3 region has 13 residues. The CDR3 spells CASSVGGQETQYF. In DNA form, the CDR3 reads TGTGCCAGCAGCGTAGGAGGACAGGAGACCCAGTACTTC.

The V call is TRBV4-2, the J call TRBJ2-4; 9 positions match TRBD1. Germline V gene lookup returns CDR1 LGHNA and CDR2 YNFKEQ. Unmatched junction bases numbered 7, after V lost 0 bases and J lost 7 bases. This CDR3 comprises 16 residues. The CDR3 sequence: CASSQDSRTGDNIQYF. The CDR3 DNA reads as TGTGCCAGCAGCCAAGATTCGAGGACAGGGGATAACATTCAGTACTTC.

This rearrangement joins TRBV13 to TRBJ2-5, with TRBD2 matching 11 bases. Germline CDR1 PRHDT, CDR2 FYEKMQ (reference sequence). Trimming removed 5 bases from V and 3 bases from J; junction bases left unmatched: 11. The CDR3 contains 17 residues. CDR3 in amino acids: CASSRGLAAPGEETQYF. CDR3 coding DNA: TGTGCCAGCAGCAGGGGACTAGCGGCCCCCGGGGAAGAGACCCAGTACTTC.

This chain joins TRBV5-1 and TRBJ2-3, with 7 positions matching TRBD1. V lost 4 bases to trimming and J lost 4 bases; unmatched junction nucleotides: 9. The CDR3 runs to 15 residues. Germline V gene data show CDR1 as SGHRS and CDR2 as YFSETQ. The CDR3 bases are TGCGCCAGCAGCCGGATTCGGGACAGCTCAGATACGCAGTATTTT. Its translation is CASSRIRDSSDTQYF.

This chain links TRBV7-8 with TRBJ2-7; D perhaps matches TRBD1 (6 bases). Per the germline V gene, CDR1 is SGHVS and CDR2 is FQNEAQ. Deletions cut 5 bases from V and 1 base from J, with 9 bases between. The CDR3 is 13 amino acids. DNA for the CDR3: TGTGCCAGCAGCCGACAGGAGTCCTACGAGCAGTACTTC. Its protein product is CASSRQESYEQYF.

The gene calls are TRBV5-4 and TRBJ1-1, with D tentatively TRBD1 (5 bases). Per germline, CDR1 SGHNT and CDR2 YYREEE (reference sequence). V was cut by 2 bases and J by 10 bases, with 15 bases left in between. CDR3 length: 13 residues. The CDR3 nucleotides read TGTGCCAGCAGCTTAGGAGGGGAAGGTGGAGCTTTCTTT. Amino acids: CASSLGGEGGAFF.

The genes are TRBV6-5 and TRBJ2-7, with 12 bases lining up with TRBD2. CDR1 is MNHEY, CDR2 SVGAGI, per germline. V shed 6 bases, J shed 4 bases, and the junction held 7 bases outside the gene matches. CDR3 length equals 15 residues. The CDR3, as DNA: TGTGCCAGCAGGTCCGGACTAGCGGGAACGTACGAGCAGTACTTC. Its translation is CASRSGLAGTYEQYF.

The chain joins TRBV11-1 to TRBJ2-5, with D possibly being TRBD2 (6 bases). Trimming left V 8 bases short and J 7 bases short, with 23 bases between. Germline V gene data show CDR1 as SGHAT and CDR2 as FQDESV (reference sequence). This CDR3 spans 15 amino acids. The CDR3: CASAPGATRGVTQYF. The CDR3 bases are TGTGCCAGCGCCCCTGGTGCTACGCGGGGAGTGACCCAGTACTTC.

The rearrangement joins TRBV7-2 to TRBJ2-5, with TRBD2 matching 11 bases. The CDR3 is made up of 16 amino acids. Germline CDR1 reads SGHTA; CDR2 reads FQGNSA. J lost 1 base, V lost 5 bases, and 6 bases had no gene match. The CDR3: CASSVGTSGAQETQYF. For the CDR3, the DNA is TGTGCCAGCAGCGTCGGGACTAGCGGAGCCCAAGAGACCCAGTACTTC.

The chain recombines TRBV5-1 with TRBJ1-2; D is unclear. The CDR3 extends over 16 amino acids. Trimming left V 4 bases short and J 2 bases short, with 18 bases between. The V gene's germline CDR1 is SGHRS and CDR2 YFSETQ. Here the CDR3 DNA reads TGCGCCAGCAGCCCCCTCCGACCTAATAGCAACTATGGCTACACCTTC. Translating gives CASSPLRPNSNYGYTF.

This chain connects TRBV2 to TRBJ2-7; 12 nucleotides line up with TRBD2. Unmatched junction bases numbered 10, after V lost 10 bases and J lost 0 bases. The CDR3 length is 16 residues. CDR1 is SNHLY, CDR2 FYNNEI, per germline. The CDR3 DNA reads TGTGCCATCTCGGGACTAGCGGGCTTCAGCTCCTACGAGCAGTACTTC. It codes for CAISGLAGFSSYEQYF. Based on the CDR3 plus reference TRBV2 and TRBJ2-7, the full variable domain is EPEVTQTPSHQVTQMGQEVILRCVPISNHLYFYWYRQILGQKVEFLVSFYNNEISEKSEIFDDQFSVERPDGSNFTLKIRSTKLEDSAMYFCAISGLAGFSSYEQYFGPGTRLTVT.

The chain uses TRBV7-2 and TRBJ2-7, with 9 bases aligning to TRBD2. With 2 bases clipped from V and 0 bases from J, the junction kept 2 bases outside the gene matches. This CDR3 is 15 amino acids long. From germline, CDR1 is SGHTA and CDR2 FQGNSA. The CDR3 sequence is CASSLIAGASYEQYF. In DNA form, the CDR3 reads TGTGCCAGCAGCTTAATAGCGGGAGCCTCCTACGAGCAGTACTTC.

The chain joins TRBV4-3 to TRBJ1-1, with a tentative D call TRBD1 (5 bases). The CDR3 sequence is 14 residues long. CDR1 LGHNA and CDR2 YSLEER come from the germline V gene. Trimming cost V 0 bases and J 8 bases, with 13 bases left between them. The CDR3 DNA is TGCGCCAGCAGCCAAGAAAGCAGGAGGGGAGAAGCTTTCTTT. Translated, it gives CASSQESRRGEAFF.